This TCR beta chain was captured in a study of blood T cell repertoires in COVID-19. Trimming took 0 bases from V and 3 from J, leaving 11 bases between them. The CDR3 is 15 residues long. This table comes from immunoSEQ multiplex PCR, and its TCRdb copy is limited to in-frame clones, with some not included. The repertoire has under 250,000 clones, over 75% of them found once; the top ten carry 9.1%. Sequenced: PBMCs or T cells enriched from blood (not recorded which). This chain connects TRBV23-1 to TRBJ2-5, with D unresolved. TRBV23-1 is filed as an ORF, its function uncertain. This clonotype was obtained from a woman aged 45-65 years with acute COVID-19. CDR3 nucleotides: TGCGCCAGCAGTCAATCCGCAGAGACTGAAGAGACCCAGTACTTC. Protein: CASSQSAETEETQYF.